Detailed here is one TCR beta chain. Its matching antigen is unknown. Random hexamers primed reverse transcription of about 0.45 to 1 ug RNA. The amplification used immunoSEQ multiplex PCR on TCR beta CDR3; it spanned 54 Vbeta and 13 Jbeta. TCRdb re-derived calls from the immunoSEQ multiplex PCR reads in MiXCR, one entry per CDR3 protein. The repertoire has 200,000 to 300,000 distinct CDR3 sequences, around 93% of them found once; the top ten carry around 0.07%. TCR beta sequencing covered blood CD8+ and CD4+ T cells. Through negative isolation, CD4+ and CD8+ T cells were obtained, while TEMRA cells were enriched using FACS. The record originates from a study of CD8 T cells in Susac syndrome. Study observations and caveats: Only a relatively small number of individuals were included in the TCR sequencing and HLA analysis.

After removal of 5 bases from V and 2 bases from J, the junction contained 18 bases not matched to a gene. CDR1 and CDR2 (germline): DFQATT, SNEGSKA (reference sequence). CDR3 length: 19 residues. Input material: CD4+ T cells from PBMCs. The receptor comes from a human donor with multiple sclerosis. This chain joins TRBV20-1 and TRBJ2-5, with 12 nucleotides matching TRBD2. CDR3 DNA sequence: TGCAGTGCTCTTGGGGCTAGCGGGAGGGGATTGGTAGAGCAAGAGACCCAGTACTTC. Its translation is CSALGASGRGLVEQETQYF.